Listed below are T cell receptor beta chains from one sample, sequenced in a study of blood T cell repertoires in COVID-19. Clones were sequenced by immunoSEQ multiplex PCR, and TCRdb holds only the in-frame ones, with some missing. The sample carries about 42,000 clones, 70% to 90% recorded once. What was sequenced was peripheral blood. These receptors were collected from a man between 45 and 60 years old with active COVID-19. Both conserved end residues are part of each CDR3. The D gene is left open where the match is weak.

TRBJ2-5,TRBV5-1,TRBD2,CASSEGLAGGVSETQYF
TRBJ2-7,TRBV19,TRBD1,CASSFSGTGGRKGYEQYF
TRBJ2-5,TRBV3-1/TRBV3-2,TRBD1,CASSQPTGIETQYF
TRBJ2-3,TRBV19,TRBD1,CASSTTGTGAHGGTQYF
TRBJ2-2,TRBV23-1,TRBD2,CASSQWETVLSGSTDTGELFF
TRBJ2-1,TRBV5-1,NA,CASSLGSGGANEQFF
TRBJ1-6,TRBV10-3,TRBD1,CAISDLGQGAIPLHF
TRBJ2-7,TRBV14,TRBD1,CASSRTGVPYEQYF
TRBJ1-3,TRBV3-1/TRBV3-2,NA,CASSQGGSSGNTIYF
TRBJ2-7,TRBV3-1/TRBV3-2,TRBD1,CASARGQMGSYEQYF
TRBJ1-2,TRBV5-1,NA,CASSINPTDIYGYTF
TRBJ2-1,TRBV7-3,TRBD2,CASSLRLAGGGEQFF
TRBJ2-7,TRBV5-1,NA,CASSLYPGVQEEQYF
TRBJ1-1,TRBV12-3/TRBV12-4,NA,CASIPGSKTEAFF
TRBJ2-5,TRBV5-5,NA,CASSLGASQETQYF
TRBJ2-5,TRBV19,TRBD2,CASSLIGASGQETQYF
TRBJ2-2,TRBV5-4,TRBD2,CASSPGRLAGAANTGELFF
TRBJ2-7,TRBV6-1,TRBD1,CASSEWGQGAYEQYF
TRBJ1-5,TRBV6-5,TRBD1,CASSRGGSDQPQHF
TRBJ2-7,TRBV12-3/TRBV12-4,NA,CASSPGVKQYF
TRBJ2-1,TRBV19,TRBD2,CASTERERVHEQFF
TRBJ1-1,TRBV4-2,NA,CASSQSGQFMTFF
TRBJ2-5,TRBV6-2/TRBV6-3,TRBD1,CASSISRTGGETQYF
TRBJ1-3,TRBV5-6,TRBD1,CASSRDRGIVGNTIYF
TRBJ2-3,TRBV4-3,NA,CASSQALTDTQYF
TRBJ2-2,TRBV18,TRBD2,CASSPSSGRTNTGELFF
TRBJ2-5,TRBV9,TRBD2,CASSVDRLAGETQYF
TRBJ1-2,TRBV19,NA,CASSPGVNYGYTF
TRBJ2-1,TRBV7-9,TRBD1,CASSLLGQGSLEQFF
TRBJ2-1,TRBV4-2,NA,CASSLWADEQFF
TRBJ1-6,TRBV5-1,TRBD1,CASSRTGNSPLHF
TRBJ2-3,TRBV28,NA,CASSSRAGWGPDTQYF
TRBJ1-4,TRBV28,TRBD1,CASSTPGTGAEKLFF
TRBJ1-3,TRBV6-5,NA,CASSKQGYSGNTIYF
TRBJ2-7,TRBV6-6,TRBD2,CASRNAGGGGYEQYF
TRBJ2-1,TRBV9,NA,CASSVVGVSEQFF
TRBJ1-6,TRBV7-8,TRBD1,CASSPDRGLTPLHF
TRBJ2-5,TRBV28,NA,CATGKGTQYF
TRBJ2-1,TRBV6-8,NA,CASSIPVRGSYNEQFF
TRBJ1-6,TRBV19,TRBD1,CASTFGQGEAPLHF
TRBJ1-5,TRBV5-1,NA,CASSLDDGLDQPQHF